The table lists the clone carrying this TCR beta chain with many counts. The germline V gene encodes CDR1 SGDLS and CDR2 YYNGEE. This CDR3 region has 13 residues. Trimming cost V 3 bases and J 6 bases, with 12 bases left between them. TCR beta CDR3 regions were amplified from RNA. The study used the HTBI primer set for a first-round RT-PCR of the TCR CDR3. MiXCR, run by TCRdb on the multiplex PCR reads, gives a single entry per CDR3 protein. The sample consists of under 750,000 distinct CDR3 sequences, roughly a sixth of them appearing once. This sample was taken from a study of T cells in Graves' hyperthyroidism and ophthalmopathy.

The V call is TRBV9, the J call TRBJ1-1, with D hard to call. The sequenced sample consisted of blood. This TCR derives from a woman in her forties or fifties with Graves' hyperthyroidism that later progressed to Graves' ophthalmopathy. In DNA, the CDR3 is TGTGCCAGCAGCGAGCATGGCGGGTCTGAAGCTTTCTTT. Translated, it gives CASSEHGGSEAFF.